The 10 T cell receptor beta chains below come from one sample, sequenced in a study of blood T cell repertoires in COVID-19 (dated by TCRdb to about 2020). The method behind the library was the immunoSEQ multiplex PCR assay. This is the immuneACCESS table as TCRdb keeps it, with only in-frame sequences that have V and J called. A part of the clones is gone; compared with another copy, unresolved V genes explain less than half, and the rest is unexplained. The sample has 300,000 to 450,000 clones on record, roughly 90% of them singletons. Of the sample, 3.9% is held by the ten largest clones. Sample: peripheral blood. Every receptor here comes from a woman aged 60-70 years with COVID-19, enrolled during active disease.

J is TRBJ1-1 and V is TRBV6-2 or TRBV6-3; D may be TRBD1 (5 bases). From germline, CDR1 is MNHEY and CDR2 SVGEGT. Trimming cost V 4 bases and J 6 bases, with 15 bases left between them. The CDR3 is 14 amino acids. CDR3 coding DNA: TGTGCCAGCAGTTCGGGGGGACGGAGCTCTGAAGCTTTCTTT. Encoded protein: CASSSGGRSSEAFF.

The genes are TRBV5-5 and TRBJ2-7; 9 positions agree with TRBD2. Germline CDR1 reads SGHKS; CDR2 reads YYEKEE (reference sequence). This CDR3 is built from 14 residues. Unmatched junction bases numbered 6, after V lost 2 bases and J lost 6 bases. CDR3 sequence reads: CASSLSGGSGEQYF. The CDR3 region has the DNA TGTGCCAGCAGCTTAAGCGGGGGGTCCGGCGAGCAGTACTTC.

The CDR3 DNA reads TGTGCCAGCAGCTTCCACGACAGGAACTATGGCTACACCTTC. This codes for CASSFHDRNYGYTF. The genes are TRBV11-2 and TRBJ1-2; D is perhaps TRBD1 (6 bases). Germline V gene data show CDR1 as SGHAT and CDR2 as FQNNGV. V was clipped by 3 bases and J by 2 bases, with 10 bases between them. The CDR3 is 14 residues long.

The chain links TRBV18 to TRBJ1-2; 11 positions agree with TRBD1. Germline V gives CDR1 KGHSH, CDR2 LQKENI. V lost 3 bases, J lost 8 bases, and 2 bases stayed unmatched. The CDR3 extends over 13 amino acids. The CDR3 sequence is CASSPDRGRGYTF. The DNA of the CDR3 is TGTGCCAGCTCACCGGACAGGGGGCGGGGCTACACCTTC.

This chain connects TRBV19 to TRBJ1-1; no reliable D call. Per germline, CDR1 LNHDA and CDR2 SQIVND (reference sequence). This CDR3 is built from 15 residues. Trimming stripped 3 bases from V and 5 bases from J, with 16 bases between. The CDR3 coding sequence is TGTGCCAGTAGTATCAGTCGAGGGATCCGGACTGAAGCTTTCTTT. Protein: CASSISRGIRTEAFF. The variable domain in full, completed from reference TRBV19 and TRBJ1-1, reads DGGITQSPKYLFRKEGQNVTLSCEQNLNHDAMYWYRQDPGQGLRLIYYSQIVNDFQKGDIAEGYSVSREKKESFPLTVTSAQKNPTAFYLCASSISRGIRTEAFFGQGTRLTVV.

This clone was recorded only once. The chain joins TRBV21-1 to TRBJ2-7; the table gives TRBD1 as D, unverified against the DNA. TRBV21-1 corresponds to a pseudogene. The CDR3 is 13 residues long. The CDR3 DNA sequence: TGTGCCAGCAGCAGATGGGACACGTACGAGCAGTACTTC. Encoded protein: CASSRWDTYEQYF.

This clone appeared a single time. CDR3 in DNA: TGTGCCAGCAGATTCGGACAGGGTTCCTACGAGCAGTACTTC. Protein: CASRFGQGSYEQYF. V usage is TRBV6-5 and J usage is TRBJ2-7; 8 nucleotides agree with TRBD1. Germline trimming cut 6 bases from V and 1 base from J; bases unmatched to any gene: 5. The CDR3 totals 14 residues. Germline V lookup: CDR1 MNHEY, CDR2 SVGAGI.

The chain uses TRBV7-2 and TRBJ1-2; TRBD1 agrees at 9 bases. The CDR3 contains 15 residues. Germline assignment: CDR1 SGHTA and CDR2 FQGNSA. The trim removed 0 bases at V and 6 bases at J, leaving 5 bases unmatched. CDR3 DNA sequence: TGTGCCAGCAGCTTAGCGAACAGGGGGCGGCATGGCTACACCTTC. Residues: CASSLANRGRHGYTF.

The rearrangement uses TRBV5-4 and TRBJ1-1; D is unclear. Germline V CDR1 and CDR2: SGHNT, YYREEE (reference sequence). The CDR3 runs to 13 residues. The V and J ends lost 0 bases and 5 bases respectively, with 8 bases between them. CDR3 amino acids: CASSLVGETEAFF. CDR3 DNA: TGTGCCAGCAGCTTGGTCGGGGAGACTGAAGCTTTCTTT.

The chain is built from TRBV6-6 and TRBJ1-1; D call uncertain. V was trimmed by 8 bases and J by 1 base, leaving 8 bases between them. The CDR3 has 12 residues. Germline assignment: CDR1 MNHNY and CDR2 SVGAGI (reference sequence). This CDR3 is CASGRRNTEAFF. Written as DNA, the CDR3 is TGTGCCAGCGGCCGAAGGAACACTGAAGCTTTCTTT.